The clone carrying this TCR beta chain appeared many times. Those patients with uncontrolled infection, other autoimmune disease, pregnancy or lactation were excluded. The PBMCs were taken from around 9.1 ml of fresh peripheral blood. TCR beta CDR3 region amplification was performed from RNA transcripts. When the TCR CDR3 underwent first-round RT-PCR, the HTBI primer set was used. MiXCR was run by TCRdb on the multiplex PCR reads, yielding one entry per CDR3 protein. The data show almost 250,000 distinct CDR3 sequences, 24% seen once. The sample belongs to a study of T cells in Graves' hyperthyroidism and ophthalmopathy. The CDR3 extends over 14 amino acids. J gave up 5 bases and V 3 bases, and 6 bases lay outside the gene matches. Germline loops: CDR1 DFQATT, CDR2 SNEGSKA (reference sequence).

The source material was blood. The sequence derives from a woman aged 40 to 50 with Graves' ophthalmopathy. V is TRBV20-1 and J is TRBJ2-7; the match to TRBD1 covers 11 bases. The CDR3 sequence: CSASRTGGRNEQYF. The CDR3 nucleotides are TGCAGTGCTAGTCGGACAGGGGGCCGGAACGAGCAGTACTTC.